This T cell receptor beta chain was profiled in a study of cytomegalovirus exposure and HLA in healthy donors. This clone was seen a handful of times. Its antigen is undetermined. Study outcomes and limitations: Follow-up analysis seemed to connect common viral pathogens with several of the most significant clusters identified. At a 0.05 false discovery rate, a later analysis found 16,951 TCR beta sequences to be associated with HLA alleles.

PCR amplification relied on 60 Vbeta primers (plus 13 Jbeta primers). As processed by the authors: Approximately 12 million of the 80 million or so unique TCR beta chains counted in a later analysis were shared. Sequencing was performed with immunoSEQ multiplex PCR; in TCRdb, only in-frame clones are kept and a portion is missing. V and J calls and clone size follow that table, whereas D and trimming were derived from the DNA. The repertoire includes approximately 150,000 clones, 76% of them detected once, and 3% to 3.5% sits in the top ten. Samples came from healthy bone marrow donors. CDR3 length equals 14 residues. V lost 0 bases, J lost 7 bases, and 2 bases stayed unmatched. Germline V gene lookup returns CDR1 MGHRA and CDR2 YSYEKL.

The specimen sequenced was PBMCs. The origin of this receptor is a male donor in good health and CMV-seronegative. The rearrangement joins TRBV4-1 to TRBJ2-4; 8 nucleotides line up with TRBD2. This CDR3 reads CASSQEGTRNIQYF. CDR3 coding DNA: TGCGCCAGCAGCCAAGAAGGGACTAGGAACATTCAGTACTTC.